These 8 T cell receptor beta chains were sequenced from one sample in a study of blood T cell repertoires in COVID-19. This table comes from immunoSEQ multiplex PCR, and its TCRdb copy is limited to in-frame clones, with some not included. This repertoire shows fewer than 200,000 clones, 83% found once; its top ten account for around 3.6%. The specimen was PBMCs or T cells enriched from blood (not recorded which). All receptors come from a woman aged 45-59 years in a cohort exposed to, infected with or recovered from COVID-19 (not recorded which).

CDR3 loop: CASSGPAGHLSGNTIYF. The DNA for the CDR3 is TGTGCCAGCAGCGGACCCGCAGGACATCTCTCTGGAAACACCATATATTTT. The rearrangement joins TRBV9 to TRBJ1-3; tentatively, D is TRBD1 (5 bases). In germline, CDR1 is SGDLS, CDR2 YYNGEE. Trimming removed 3 bases at V and 0 bases at J, with 16 bases between. The CDR3 length is 17 residues.

The rearrangement joins TRBV5-6 to TRBJ2-1; 13 bases fit TRBD2. V lost 3 bases and J lost 8; bases outside the gene matches: 11. The germline gives CDR1 SGHDT, CDR2 YYEEEE. This CDR3 is built from 17 residues. The chain's CDR3 is CASSSRRLAGGRDEQFF. For the CDR3, the DNA is TGTGCCAGCAGCTCCAGAAGACTAGCGGGAGGTAGGGATGAGCAGTTCTTC.

This clone has only one observation. The rearrangement uses TRBV27 and TRBJ2-7, with TRBD2 as a possible D gene (6 bases). The germline V gene encodes CDR1 MNHEY and CDR2 SMNVEV (reference sequence). Between the trimmed V and J ends, which lost 4 bases and 3 bases, there was a span of 19 bases. The CDR3 runs to 16 residues. The CDR3 spells CASSSYEGDSDYEQYF. The CDR3 nucleotides read TGTGCCAGCAGTTCCTACGAAGGGGACTCGGACTACGAGCAGTACTTC.

The rearrangement joins TRBV2 to TRBJ1-4; weak D call: TRBD1 (5 bases). From germline, CDR1 is SNHLY and CDR2 FYNNEI. V lost 3 bases to trimming and J lost 3 bases, with 8 bases between them. This CDR3 contains 14 residues. The CDR3 nucleotides read TGTGCCAGCAGTGAGACAGTCTCTAATGAAAAACTGTTTTTT. Translation gives CASSETVSNEKLFF.

This clone showed up just a few times. V usage is TRBV28 and J usage is TRBJ1-5; 11 bases align to TRBD1. Germline CDR1 is MDHEN and CDR2 is SYDVKM. There are 14 residues in the CDR3. Losses at the gene ends were 7 bases for V and 6 bases for J; bases not matched to a gene: 5. CDR3 nucleotides: TGTGCCAGCAATGGACAGGGGGCTAGTCAGCCCCAGCATTTT. Translating gives CASNGQGASQPQHF.

The chain has TRBV4-1 and TRBJ1-1; D not certain. The CDR3 extends over 17 amino acids. Between the trimmed V and J ends, which lost 3 bases and 4 bases, there was a span of 21 bases. Germline V gene sequence: CDR1 MGHRA, CDR2 YSYEKL. The CDR3 nucleotides read TGCGCCAGCAGCCAGTGGAACGGCGGTACTCCGGTCACTGAAGCTTTCTTT. It is translated as CASSQWNGGTPVTEAFF.

This clone was observed a handful of times. The gene calls are TRBV7-9 and TRBJ2-7, with TRBD1 identical over 9 bases. The ends lost 5 bases at V and 0 bases at J; junction bases unmatched: 5. The CDR3 is made up of 15 amino acids. CDR1 is SEHNR, CDR2 FQNEAQ, per germline (reference sequence). CDR3 protein: CASSPRDRDSYEQYF. CDR3 nucleotides: TGTGCCAGCAGCCCCCGGGACAGGGACTCCTACGAGCAGTACTTC.

The chain employs TRBV29-1 and TRBJ2-7, with no clear D. The V gene lost 0 bases and the J gene lost 9 bases, with 15 bases spanning the gap. The V gene's germline CDR1 is SQVTM and CDR2 ANQGSEA. The CDR3 totals 13 residues. CDR3: CSVEESSMFGQYF. CDR3 DNA: TGCAGCGTTGAAGAAAGCTCTATGTTTGGGCAGTACTTC.